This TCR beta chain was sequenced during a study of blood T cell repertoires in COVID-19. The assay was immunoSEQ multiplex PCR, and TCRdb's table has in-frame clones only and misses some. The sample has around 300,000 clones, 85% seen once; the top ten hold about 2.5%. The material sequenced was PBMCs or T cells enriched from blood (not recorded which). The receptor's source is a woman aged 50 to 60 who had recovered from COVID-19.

CDR3 in amino acids: CASSLNRLAATNTGELFF. The DNA for the CDR3 is TGTGCCAGCAGCTTAAATCGGCTAGCGGCAACGAACACCGGGGAGCTGTTTTTT. This sequence joins TRBV7-2 and TRBJ2-2, with 7 bases identical to TRBD2. The V gene end was trimmed by 2 bases and the J gene end by 0 bases; junction bases not matched to a gene: 9. Per germline, CDR1 SGHTA and CDR2 FQGNSA. The CDR3 length is 18 residues.